This TCR delta chain came from a study of γδ T cells in repeated Plasmodium falciparum infection. Study summary: Timepoints: baseline, immediately before selected infections, and 21 days after every infection.

Vgamma9/Vdelta2+ and Vdelta2-negative gammadelta T cells were flow-sorted from PBMC for bulk sequencing. CDR3 size: 19 residues. V shed 4 bases and J shed 1 base, with 23 bases lying between them. Germline V gene sequence: CDR1 TVYSNPD, CDR2 GDNSRS (reference sequence). A few counts support this clone. For this DNA, TCRdb reports the protein of a much larger clone, which diverges at residue 8, most likely from a read error; the protein presented here is translated directly from the DNA. TCRdb re-analyzed the multiplex PCR reads via CATT. The repertoire holds some 51,000 delta-chain clones, roughly 2% seen once, with approximately 25% in the top ten.

The clonotype originates from a pool of human donors (malaria-infected and uninfected, not separated). V is TRDV3 and J is TRDJ3, with D possibly being TRDD3 (5 bases). The sample was gamma-delta T cells from blood. CDR3 residues: CASPTYKEYASWDTRQMFF. In DNA, the CDR3 is TGTGCCTCACCCACATACAAGGAATACGCTTCCTGGGACACCCGACAGATGTTTTTC.